Shown below are 22 T cell receptor beta chains from a single sample sequenced in a study of shared T cell receptors in the human thymus. Sequenced by immunoSEQ multiplex PCR; TCRdb stores in-frame clones only, minus some. The sample shows a few hundred thousand clones, approximately 95% of them seen only once. Sample: thymocytes. These receptor sequences come from a human donor.

Turning to this clone: This CDR3 is also generated by other DNA sequences in the sample. This rearrangement joins TRBV6-6 to TRBJ2-3; D is unclear. V was shortened by 3 bases and J by 5 bases, with 3 bases between the two germline ends. CDR1 is MNHNY, CDR2 SVGAGI, per germline (reference sequence). The CDR3 runs 11 residues. CDR3 DNA: TGTGCCAGCAGTTATCGAGATACGCAGTATTTT. This sequence encodes CASSYRDTQYF.

This chain connects TRBV21-1 to TRBJ1-2. TRBV21-1 is deemed a pseudogene. The CDR3 has 10 amino acids. CDR3 in amino acids: CASSNPVYTF. The CDR3 DNA sequence: TGTGCCAGCAGCAATCCGGTTTACACCTTC.

This chain joins TRBV7-6 and TRBJ2-5, with D perhaps TRBD1 (6 bases). Germline V gene data show CDR1 as SGHVS and CDR2 as FNYEAQ. Trimming took 5 bases from V and 7 from J, leaving 17 bases between them. CDR3 length: 14 residues. The CDR3 sequence is CASSPFGDKVTQYF. The CDR3 DNA reads as TGTGCCAGCAGCCCGTTTGGGGACAAGGTGACCCAGTACTTC. Combining the CDR3 with reference TRBV7-6 and TRBJ2-5 gives the whole variable domain GAGVSQSPRYKVTKRGQDVALRCDPISGHVSLYWYRQALGQGPEFLTYFNYEAQQDKSGLPNDRFSAERPEGSISTLTIQRTEQRDSAMYRCASSPFGDKVTQYFGPGTRLLVL.

V usage is TRBV7-9 and J usage is TRBJ2-7, with D perhaps given as TRBD1 or TRBD2 (5 bases each). Trimming stripped 5 bases from V and 6 bases from J, with 26 bases between. The CDR3 consists of 17 residues. CDR1 and CDR2 (germline): SEHNR, FQNEAQ (reference sequence). CDR3 DNA: TGTGCCAGCAGCCCTAAGGGCCCTAACGTCGGGGCCGCCGAGCAGTACTTC. Its protein is CASSPKGPNVGAAEQYF.

The count of this clone is one. CDR3 residues: CASSITGGRATNEKLFF. The DNA for the CDR3 is TGTGCCAGCAGCATAACAGGGGGGAGGGCGACTAATGAAAAACTGTTTTTT. The rearrangement joins TRBV7-6 to TRBJ1-4; TRBD1 matches at 8 bases. The CDR3 runs to 17 residues. Looked up from germline, CDR1 is SGHVS and CDR2 is FNYEAQ. V lost 5 bases to trimming and J lost 2 bases; unmatched junction nucleotides: 10.

The sample holds one count of this clone. V gene TRBV11-3 combines with J gene TRBJ2-7, with 16 bases matching TRBD2. Per germline, CDR1 SGHNT and CDR2 YENEEA. J lost 5 bases, V lost 3 bases, and 13 bases had no gene match. The CDR3 is 19 amino acids. The CDR3 here is CASSLGSPGLAGGKDEQYF. Here the CDR3 DNA reads TGTGCCAGCAGCTTGGGATCACCGGGACTAGCGGGAGGGAAAGACGAGCAGTACTTC.

The chain carries TRBV28 and TRBJ1-2, with TRBD1 as a possible D gene (6 bases). This CDR3 is built from 13 residues. Trimming took off 5 bases at V and 7 bases at J, with 14 bases between the two ends. From germline, CDR1 is MDHEN and CDR2 SYDVKM. The DNA of the CDR3 is TGTGCCAGCAGTCCAGGGGAAGGGGTTGGCTACACCTTC. Encoded protein: CASSPGEGVGYTF.

The V gene is TRBV28, the J gene TRBJ2-1; weak D call: TRBD2 (6 bases). V lost 0 bases to trimming and J lost 2 bases, with 8 bases between them. CDR1 and CDR2 from the germline V gene are MDHEN and SYDVKM. The CDR3 runs to 15 residues. DNA for the CDR3: TGTGCCAGCAGTTTATGCGGGGGAACCTACAATGAGCAGTTCTTC. Protein: CASSLCGGTYNEQFF.

The chain links TRBV11-2 to TRBJ2-3; D is uncertain. The germline V and J ends were trimmed by 4 bases and 1 base, with 12 bases remaining between them. CDR1 and CDR2 from the germline V gene are SGHAT and FQNNGV. The CDR3 covers 15 residues. The CDR3 region is CASSSRSLGTDTQYF. The CDR3 DNA reads TGTGCCAGCAGCTCCCGTAGTTTGGGCACAGATACGCAGTATTTT. The whole variable domain, filled in from reference TRBV11-2 and TRBJ2-3, reads EAGVAQSPRYKIIEKRQSVAFWCNPISGHATLYWYQQILGQGPKLLIQFQNNGVVDDSQLPKDRFSAERLKGVDSTLKIQPAKLEDSAVYLCASSSRSLGTDTQYFGPGTRLTVL.

The chain has TRBV29-1 and TRBJ1-2, with 8 positions matching TRBD1. V dropped 3 bases and J dropped 3; count of bases not matched to a gene: 18. This CDR3 is built from 18 residues. CDR1 and CDR2 from the germline V gene are SQVTM and ANQGSEA. CDR3 nucleotides: TGCAGCGTTGACCAGGGGGCAGGGGGCAGGCAATGGGACTATGGCTACACCTTC. Translating gives CSVDQGAGGRQWDYGYTF.

This chain uses TRBV11-2 with TRBJ1-1; D may be TRBD1 (5 bases). Germline CDR1 is SGHAT and CDR2 is FQNNGV. V shed 7 bases and J shed 1 base, with 10 bases lying between them. This CDR3 is 13 amino acids long. CDR3 in amino acids: CASTTDPNTEAFF. The CDR3 DNA reads TGTGCCAGCACGACAGACCCGAACACTGAAGCTTTCTTT.

This chain uses TRBV6-5 with TRBJ2-7, with TRBD1 matching 7 bases. In germline, CDR1 is MNHEY, CDR2 SVGAGI. The V and J ends lost 10 bases and 7 bases, in that order; junction bases with no gene match: 13. This CDR3 is built from 13 residues. The CDR3: CATQRQGQGEQYF. The DNA of the CDR3 is TGTGCCACCCAAAGACAGGGTCAGGGAGAGCAGTACTTC.

DNA for the CDR3: TGTGCCAGCAGTGACACTAGCGGGATTACCTCCTACGAGCAGTACTTC. Translating it yields CASSDTSGITSYEQYF. This chain joins TRBV2 and TRBJ2-7, with 10 bases fitting TRBD2. J gave up 0 bases and V 3 bases, and 5 bases lay outside the gene matches. In germline, CDR1 is SNHLY, CDR2 FYNNEI. This CDR3 has 16 amino acids.

The CDR3 region is CASLGVYEAFF. CDR3 DNA: TGTGCCAGCTTGGGGGTATATGAAGCTTTCTTT. The J gene is TRBJ1-1, the V gene TRBV7-9, with D perhaps matching TRBD1 (5 bases). CDR1 is SEHNR and CDR2 is FQNEAQ in the germline V gene (reference sequence). The germline V and J ends were trimmed by 8 bases and 7 bases, with 11 bases remaining between them. This CDR3 comprises 11 residues.

The chain carries TRBV7-2 and TRBJ1-3, with no clear D. The V gene's germline CDR1 is SGHTA and CDR2 FQGNSA. The V end was cut by 1 base, the J end by 1 base, with 14 bases between. The CDR3 length is 17 residues. The CDR3 spells CASSLDGSRSSGNTIYF. CDR3 in DNA: TGTGCCAGCAGCTTAGACGGCAGTCGCAGTTCTGGAAACACCATATATTTT.

The chain links TRBV5-6 to TRBJ1-3, with a tentative D call TRBD1 (6 bases). CDR3 length equals 15 residues. The germline CDR1 and CDR2 sequences are SGHDT and YYEEEE. Trimming pared 3 bases from V and 4 bases from J, leaving 14 bases between. The chain's CDR3 is CASSSVRGNGNTIYF. In nucleotides, the CDR3 is TGTGCCAGCAGCTCCGTCAGGGGCAACGGAAACACCATATATTTT. Looking up the rest from reference TRBV5-6 and TRBJ1-3 gives the full variable domain: DAGVTQSPTHLIKTRGQQVTLRCSPKSGHDTVSWYQQALGQGPQFIFQYYEEEERQRGNFPDRFSGHQFPNYSSELNVNALLLGDSALYLCASSSVRGNGNTIYFGEGSWLTVV.

This chain uses TRBV11-3 with TRBJ2-3; D is perhaps TRBD2 (5 bases). The CDR3 loop spans 17 amino acids. Deletions cut 3 bases from V and 6 bases from J, with 22 bases between. Germline V CDR1 and CDR2: SGHNT, YENEEA. The CDR3 region is CASSFSGSDQSPDTQYF. CDR3 sequence (DNA): TGTGCCAGCAGCTTCTCAGGTAGCGATCAAAGCCCCGATACGCAGTATTTT.

V and J are TRBV7-2 and TRBJ2-1; possible D gene TRBD1, 6 bases. Trimming left V 5 bases short and J 6 bases short, with 29 bases between. CDR1 is SGHTA and CDR2 is FQGNSA in the germline V gene. This CDR3 comprises 19 residues. The CDR3 loop reads CASSRPGRSRDRNPNEQFF. CDR3 DNA sequence: TGTGCCAGCAGCCGACCCGGACGTAGCCGAGACAGGAACCCCAATGAGCAGTTCTTC.

This clone appeared once. The CDR3 region is CASSLPSGAEGMTREQFF. The CDR3 DNA reads as TGCGCCAGCAGCTTGCCTAGCGGAGCTGAGGGGATGACGAGAGAGCAGTTCTTC. The rearrangement uses TRBV5-1 and TRBJ2-1; 7 nucleotides agree with TRBD2. This CDR3 comprises 18 residues. V gave up 1 base and J gave up 10 bases; unmatched junction bases: 20. CDR1 is SGHRS, CDR2 YFSETQ, per germline.

The chain employs TRBV6-1 and TRBJ2-1, with D unclear. Germline loops: CDR1 MNHNS, CDR2 SASEGT. V lost 3 bases to trimming and J lost 10 bases, with 16 bases between them. The CDR3 length is 14 residues. In DNA, the CDR3 is TGTGCCAGCAGTGAGCCGGGCCCCTGGATGGAGCAGTTCTTC. This translates into CASSEPGPWMEQFF.

This chain joins TRBV5-6 and TRBJ2-7, with TRBD1 identical over 8 bases. Germline V gene lookup returns CDR1 SGHDT and CDR2 YYEEEE. CDR3 size: 14 residues. Trimming cost V 0 bases and J 4 bases; bases outside gene matches: 3. As DNA, the CDR3 is TGTGCCAGCAGCTTGGGGACAGGGTTATACGAGCAGTACTTC. This translates into CASSLGTGLYEQYF. The full variable domain, rest sourced from reference TRBV5-6 and TRBJ2-7, is DAGVTQSPTHLIKTRGQQVTLRCSPKSGHDTVSWYQQALGQGPQFIFQYYEEEERQRGNFPDRFSGHQFPNYSSELNVNALLLGDSALYLCASSLGTGLYEQYFGPGTRLTVT.

This chain connects TRBV4-1 to TRBJ2-7, with D possibly matching TRBD2 (6 bases). The germline V gene has CDR1 MGHRA and CDR2 YSYEKL. V lost 4 bases, J lost 7 bases, and 17 bases lay in between. The CDR3 spans 14 residues. CDR3 loop: CASSLGRHFEEQYF. The DNA of the CDR3 is TGCGCCAGCAGCCTAGGGAGGCACTTTGAGGAGCAGTACTTC.